The 11 T cell receptor beta chains given below trace back to one sample, sequenced in a study of shared clonotypes between healthy human individuals. Positively selected for CCR7, the CD45RO-negative cells used as naive CD8 cells excluded terminally differentiated effector memory CD45RA+ cells. Using immunoSEQ multiplex PCR, the repertoire was profiled, and TCRdb retains in-frame clones only, with some absent. The sample records under 1 million clones, about 97% being singletons. The source material was naive CD8+ T cells sorted from blood. The receptor set was obtained from a man aged 25 to 45 in good health.

This chain uses TRBV4-3 with TRBJ2-1; 7 bases map to TRBD1. The CDR3 runs 13 residues. J was trimmed by 7 bases and V by 5 bases; bases with no gene match: 5. Germline-derived CDR1 and CDR2 are LGHNA and YSLEER. The CDR3 reads CASSKGQQNEQFF. CDR3 DNA sequence: TGCGCCAGCAGCAAGGGACAGCAAAATGAGCAGTTCTTC.

The chain joins TRBV29-1 to TRBJ2-2; no definite D call. CDR3 length: 13 residues. Trimming left V 3 bases short and J 1 base short, with 6 bases between. The germline V gene encodes CDR1 SQVTM and CDR2 ANQGSEA. The CDR3 nucleotides read TGCAGCGTTGAGGCTGGGAACACCGGGGAGCTGTTTTTT. Translated, it gives CSVEAGNTGELFF.

The V gene is TRBV6-5, the J gene TRBJ2-7; TRBD2 aligns across 11 bases. Per the germline V gene, CDR1 is MNHEY and CDR2 is SVGAGI. The CDR3 totals 15 residues. The V gene end was trimmed by 6 bases and the J gene end by 7 bases; junction bases not matched to a gene: 11. This CDR3 is CASRPQLAGVGEQYF. The CDR3 DNA is TGTGCCAGCAGACCCCAACTAGCGGGAGTCGGTGAGCAGTACTTC.

This clone was seen only once. The V gene is TRBV9, the J gene TRBJ2-2; tentatively, D is TRBD1 (6 bases). Germline CDR1 reads SGDLS; CDR2 reads YYNGEE. V was pared by 3 bases and J by 3 bases, with 18 bases between. The CDR3 has 17 amino acids. CDR3 bases: TGTGCCAGCAGCGCCCGATTTACGGACAGTTACACCGGGGAGCTGTTTTTT. Encoded protein: CASSARFTDSYTGELFF. Full variable domain (missing parts from reference TRBV9 and TRBJ2-2): DSGVTQTPKHLITATGQRVTLRCSPRSGDLSVYWYQQSLDQGLQFLIQYYNGEERAKGNILERFSAQQFPDLHSELNLSSLELGDSALYFCASSARFTDSYTGELFFGEGSRLTVL.

A note on this clone: At the DNA level, this CDR3 is encoded by other sequences in the same sample as well. The chain carries TRBV28 and TRBJ1-4, with D tentatively TRBD1 (6 bases). This CDR3 spans 12 amino acids. Germline CDR1 is MDHEN and CDR2 is SYDVKM. Trimming pared 9 bases from V and 5 bases from J, leaving 10 bases between. CDR3 sequence (DNA): TGTGCCAGTTCAGGGGAGAATGAAAAACTGTTTTTT. Protein: CASSGENEKLFF.

The chain is built from TRBV5-6 and TRBJ1-5; possibly TRBD1 for D (5 bases). The length of the CDR3 is 15 residues. V lost 0 bases and J 4 bases, leaving 11 bases between the germline ends. Germline loops: CDR1 SGHDT, CDR2 YYEEEE. For the CDR3, the DNA is TGTGCCAGCAGCTTGGGGGGCGAAGGGAATCAGCCCCAGCATTTT. Translated, it gives CASSLGGEGNQPQHF.

The rearrangement uses TRBV19 and TRBJ2-4; D gene unclear. Trimming pared 4 bases from V and 0 bases from J, leaving 13 bases between. Germline CDR1 reads LNHDA; CDR2 reads SQIVND (reference sequence). This CDR3 has 16 amino acids. CDR3 DNA sequence: TGTGCCAGTAGTACCTCCCTTTTGTTAGCCAAAAACATTCAGTACTTC. This gives the protein CASSTSLLLAKNIQYF.

Turning to this clone: Other DNA variants within this sample encode the same CDR3. The chain uses TRBV27 and TRBJ1-5; TRBD1 matches at 12 bases. The CDR3 covers 15 residues. In germline, CDR1 is MNHEY, CDR2 SMNVEV (reference sequence). J gave up 5 bases and V 5 bases, and 4 bases lay outside the gene matches. The CDR3 bases are TGTGCCAGCAGTCCTAGGGACAGGGGGCATCAGCCCCAGCATTTT. It codes for CASSPRDRGHQPQHF.

The gene calls are TRBV7-6 and TRBJ2-7; D is uncertain. The CDR3 has 15 residues. Germline CDR1 and CDR2: SGHVS and FNYEAQ. Trimming cost V 2 bases and J 2 bases, with 13 bases left between them. The CDR3 nucleotides read TGTGCCAGCAGCTTATACAATAGCCCAACCTACGAGCAGTACTTC. Translating it yields CASSLYNSPTYEQYF.

The rearrangement joins TRBV7-9 to TRBJ2-4; possible D gene TRBD1, 6 bases. This CDR3 is 17 amino acids long. The germline CDR1 and CDR2 sequences are SEHNR and FQNEAQ (reference sequence). Between the trimmed V and J ends, which lost 1 base and 8 bases, there was a span of 21 bases. For the CDR3, the DNA is TGTGCCAGCAGCTTAGACCTTCGGACAGTTCGGTCGGACATTCAGTACTTC. The encoded protein is CASSLDLRTVRSDIQYF.

V and J are TRBV27 and TRBJ2-5; tentative D call: TRBD2 (6 bases). V dropped 4 bases and J dropped 3 bases, with 9 bases sitting between them. Germline assignment: CDR1 MNHEY and CDR2 SMNVEV (reference sequence). The CDR3 loop spans 13 amino acids. CDR3 nucleotides: TGTGCCAGCAGTTCCATAGCGGAAGAGACCCAGTACTTC. Its protein product is CASSSIAEETQYF.